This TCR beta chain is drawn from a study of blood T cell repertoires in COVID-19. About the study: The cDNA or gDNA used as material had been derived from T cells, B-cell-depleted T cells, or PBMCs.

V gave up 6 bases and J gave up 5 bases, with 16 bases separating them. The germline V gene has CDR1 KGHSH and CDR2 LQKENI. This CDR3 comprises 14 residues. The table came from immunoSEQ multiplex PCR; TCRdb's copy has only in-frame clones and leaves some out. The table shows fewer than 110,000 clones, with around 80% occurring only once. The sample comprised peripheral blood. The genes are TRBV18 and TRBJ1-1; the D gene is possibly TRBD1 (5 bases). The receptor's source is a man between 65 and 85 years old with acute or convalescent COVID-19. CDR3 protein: CASSQTGEGTEAFF. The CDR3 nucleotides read TGTGCCAGCTCCCAAACCGGGGAGGGGACTGAAGCTTTCTTT.